Below are 26 T cell receptor beta chains sequenced from a single sample in a study of shared T cell receptors in the human thymus. TCRdb's copy holds only in-frame clones and misses some; the assay was immunoSEQ multiplex PCR. The sample yields some 760,000 clones, approximately 83% seen once. This same sample was also taken into another study, of human thymus T cells.

The sample was thymocytes. The origin of the receptors is a girl less than two years old with a congenital heart defect.

The chain carries TRBV28 and TRBJ2-5, with D possibly being TRBD2 (7 bases). CDR1 is MDHEN, CDR2 SYDVKM, per germline. The CDR3 length is 15 residues. Between the trimmed V and J ends, which lost 6 bases and 5 bases, there was a span of 19 bases. Written as DNA, the CDR3 is TGTGCCAGCAGGCCGCGGGGGAGGGGGGAGGAGACCCAGTACTTC. Translated: CASRPRGRGEETQYF.

The chain carries TRBV5-1 and TRBJ2-2; 7 positions match TRBD1. V lost 4 bases, J lost 6 bases, and 9 bases stayed unmatched. Germline values: CDR1 SGHRS, CDR2 YFSETQ. The CDR3 extends over 15 amino acids. CDR3 sequence reads: CASSAPTGFPGELFF. Written as DNA, the CDR3 is TGCGCCAGCAGCGCCCCGACAGGGTTCCCCGGGGAGCTGTTTTTT.

V and J are TRBV28 and TRBJ1-2; 7 bases align to TRBD1. V was pared by 7 bases and J by 2 bases, with 4 bases of the junction left unmatched. The CDR3 sequence is 13 residues long. CDR1 is MDHEN, CDR2 SYDVKM, per germline. The CDR3 region has the DNA TGTGCCAGCACCTGGACAGGAAACTATGGCTACACCTTC. Amino acid sequence: CASTWTGNYGYTF.

The genes are TRBV9 and TRBJ1-3; D gene uncertain. This CDR3 is 17 amino acids long. The germline CDR1 and CDR2 sequences are SGDLS and YYNGEE. Trimming stripped 0 bases from V and 2 bases from J, with 15 bases between. The CDR3 bases are TGTGCCAGCAGCGTAGTTGGGGTCCGCGGGCCTGGAAACACCATATATTTT. This gives the protein CASSVVGVRGPGNTIYF.

This chain joins TRBV18 and TRBJ2-7; TRBD1 aligns across 9 bases. CDR3 length: 18 residues. The germline V gene encodes CDR1 KGHSH and CDR2 LQKENI. The junction had 14 bases not matched to a gene; V was cut back by 3 bases and J by 2 bases. The chain's CDR3 is CASSPNKIGTGPTYEQYF. Written as DNA, the CDR3 is TGTGCCAGCTCACCGAACAAAATCGGGACAGGGCCTACCTACGAGCAGTACTTC.

The chain has TRBV27 and TRBJ2-1; TRBD2 matches at 13 bases. J gave up 2 bases and V 2 bases, and 0 bases lay outside the gene matches. Per the germline V gene, CDR1 is MNHEY and CDR2 is SMNVEV (reference sequence). This CDR3 spans 16 amino acids. The CDR3 DNA reads as TGTGCCAGCAGTTTAGGACTAGCGGGGGCCTACAATGAGCAGTTCTTC. Its protein product is CASSLGLAGAYNEQFF.

The chain links TRBV9 to TRBJ1-5; 9 bases are a match to TRBD1. Germline trimming cut 6 bases from V and 0 bases from J; bases unmatched to any gene: 4. The germline gives CDR1 SGDLS, CDR2 YYNGEE. The CDR3 has 15 residues. DNA of the CDR3: TGTGCCAGCACCCGGACAGGGGATAGCAATCAGCCCCAGCATTTT. This sequence encodes CASTRTGDSNQPQHF.

The V call is TRBV16, the J call TRBJ1-2; D remains unclear. CDR1 KGHSY and CDR2 FQNENV come from the germline V gene. The CDR3 has 14 amino acids. The V gene lost 3 bases and the J gene lost 5 bases, with 13 bases spanning the gap. The CDR3 region has the DNA TGTGCCAGCAGCCAGGCTTATCGTCAGTATGGCTACACCTTC. This translates into CASSQAYRQYGYTF.

The chain is built from TRBV5-4 and TRBJ1-2; 8 bases match TRBD1. This CDR3 is built from 15 residues. The germline V gene encodes CDR1 SGHNT and CDR2 YYREEE (reference sequence). After removal of 5 bases from V and 1 base from J, the junction contained 7 bases not matched to a gene. The CDR3 DNA reads TGTGCCAGCAGGACCGGACAGGGCTTTAACTATGGCTACACCTTC. Protein product: CASRTGQGFNYGYTF.

This sequence joins TRBV6-1 and TRBJ1-2; D ambiguous. The CDR3 totals 11 residues. The ends were cut back, 4 bases at V and 8 bases at J, with 8 bases in the middle. Germline V CDR1 and CDR2: MNHNS, SASEGT. In nucleotides, the CDR3 is TGTGCCAGCAGTGGATCAGTGGGCTACACCTTC. Translating gives CASSGSVGYTF.

In its sample, this clone was seen once. V usage is TRBV5-6 and J usage is TRBJ2-1, with D possibly matching TRBD2 (6 bases). The V gene lost 0 bases and the J gene lost 7 bases, with 14 bases spanning the gap. The length of the CDR3 is 15 residues. In germline, CDR1 is SGHDT, CDR2 YYEEEE. The CDR3 region is CASSLVVRGRNEQFF. The CDR3 DNA sequence: TGTGCCAGCAGCTTGGTAGTTCGGGGGAGGAATGAGCAGTTCTTC.

This chain links TRBV6-1 with TRBJ1-1; D call uncertain. The V gene lost 4 bases and the J gene lost 0 bases, with 12 bases spanning the gap. The germline V gene encodes CDR1 MNHNS and CDR2 SASEGT. The CDR3 totals 15 residues. CDR3: CASSAHRAMNTEAFF. As DNA, the CDR3 is TGTGCCAGCAGTGCTCACCGAGCTATGAACACTGAAGCTTTCTTT.

The gene calls are TRBV6-1 and TRBJ1-4; 8 nucleotides match TRBD1. The V gene end was trimmed by 4 bases and the J gene end by 7 bases; junction bases not matched to a gene: 5. Germline values: CDR1 MNHNS, CDR2 SASEGT. The CDR3 consists of 14 residues. The CDR3 DNA is TGTGCCAGCAGTGGACAGGGGCCGGGTGAAAAACTGTTTTTT. Residues: CASSGQGPGEKLFF.

The sample holds one count of this clone. The J gene is TRBJ2-1, the V gene TRBV14; perhaps TRBD2 as D (6 bases). Deletions cut 2 bases from V and 14 bases from J, with 16 bases between. The CDR3 is 13 residues long. CDR1 is SGHDN and CDR2 is FVKESK in the germline V gene. CDR3 region: CASSQTTSSLEFF. The CDR3 coding sequence is TGTGCCAGCAGCCAAACTACTAGCAGTTTGGAGTTCTTC.

With respect to this clone: One junction end disagrees with the germline gene, perhaps due to a read error. The sample contains more than one DNA sequence encoding this CDR3. The chain uses TRBV10-3 and TRBJ1-1; D perhaps matches TRBD1 (6 bases). CDR3 length: 14 amino acids. Germline CDR1 reads ENHRY; CDR2 reads SYGVKD. As DNA, the CDR3 is TGTGCCATACTACCGGGGGGCGATAACACTGAAGCTTTCTTC. Encoded protein: CAILPGGDNTEAFF.

V usage is TRBV7-2 and J usage is TRBJ1-2; perhaps TRBD1 as D (6 bases). This CDR3 region has 16 residues. The V end lost 5 bases, the J end lost 4 bases, and 20 bases lay between the germline ends. Germline lookup yields CDR1 SGHTA and CDR2 FQGNSA. The CDR3 DNA is TGTGCCAGCAGCCCGCACACCGGACAGAGGCGCTATGGCTACACCTTC. It yields the protein CASSPHTGQRRYGYTF.

The chain uses TRBV20-1 and TRBJ1-2, with unresolved D. Trimming left V 0 bases short and J 7 bases short, with 6 bases between. The germline V gene has CDR1 DFQATT and CDR2 SNEGSKA (reference sequence). The CDR3 loop spans 11 amino acids. The CDR3 is CSARDPIGYTF. CDR3 coding DNA: TGCAGTGCTAGAGATCCCATTGGCTACACCTTC.

V usage is TRBV5-6 and J usage is TRBJ1-2, with D unresolved. This CDR3 is 16 amino acids long. V gave up 4 bases and J gave up 8 bases, with 24 bases separating them. CDR1 SGHDT and CDR2 YYEEEE come from the germline V gene. CDR3 region: CASSLTVIGPGRGYTF. For the CDR3, the DNA is TGTGCCAGCAGCCTCACAGTGATTGGCCCCGGCAGGGGCTACACCTTC. Drawing the rest from reference TRBV5-6 and TRBJ1-2, the complete variable domain is DAGVTQSPTHLIKTRGQQVTLRCSPKSGHDTVSWYQQALGQGPQFIFQYYEEEERQRGNFPDRFSGHQFPNYSSELNVNALLLGDSALYLCASSLTVIGPGRGYTFGSGTRLTVV.

CDR3 nucleotides: TGTGCCAGCAACCTATGGACAGCTAACTATGGCTACACCTTC. Residues: CASNLWTANYGYTF. The chain carries TRBV6-1 and TRBJ1-2; possibly TRBD1 for D (6 bases). V gave up 7 bases and J gave up 0 bases, with 12 bases separating them. Germline V gene sequence: CDR1 MNHNS, CDR2 SASEGT. The CDR3 covers 14 residues.

J is TRBJ2-7 and V is TRBV4-3, with TRBD1 matching over 9 bases. With 4 bases clipped from V and 4 bases from J, the junction kept 17 bases outside the gene matches. In germline, CDR1 is LGHNA, CDR2 YSLEER. There are 18 residues in the CDR3. Written as DNA, the CDR3 is TGCGCCAGCAGCCCCAGATTAAATAGACAGGGGGGAAGATACGAGCAGTACTTC. It codes for CASSPRLNRQGGRYEQYF.

This chain joins TRBV6-5 and TRBJ2-1; a possible D gene is TRBD2 (6 bases). This CDR3 is 12 amino acids long. The germline V gene encodes CDR1 MNHEY and CDR2 SVGAGI. Trimming removed 7 bases at V and 12 bases at J, with 16 bases between. The CDR3 DNA reads TGTGCCAGCAACCTCATGGGGGGTGTGCAGTTCTTC. As protein: CASNLMGGVQFF.

The chain is built from TRBV7-2 and TRBJ1-1, with D possibly TRBD1 on 5 matching bases. This CDR3 is built from 14 residues. V lost 2 bases and J lost 3, with 10 bases in between. Per the germline V gene, CDR1 is SGHTA and CDR2 is FQGNSA. The CDR3: CASSLWWGDTEAFF. CDR3 DNA: TGTGCCAGCAGCTTATGGTGGGGGGACACTGAAGCTTTCTTT.

V is TRBV15 and J is TRBJ2-7, with 10 bases aligning to TRBD1. V shed 8 bases and J 7 bases; nucleotides not matched to a gene: 26. There are 19 residues in the CDR3. Germline CDR1 LNHNV, CDR2 YYDKDF (reference sequence). The chain's CDR3 is CATLLVGQGGAWGWCEQYF. CDR3 coding DNA: TGTGCCACCCTCTTGGTAGGACAGGGGGGGGCGTGGGGTTGGTGTGAGCAGTACTTC. Combining the CDR3 with reference TRBV15 and TRBJ2-7 gives the whole variable domain DAMVIQNPRYQVTQFGKPVTLSCSQTLNHNVMYWYQQKSSQAPKLLFHYYDKDFNNEADTPDNFQSRRPNTSFCFLDIRSPGLGDTAMYLCATLLVGQGGAWGWCEQYFGPGTRLTVT.

In this sample, this clone turned up once. The chain combines TRBV4-3 with TRBJ2-2; D gene ambiguous. The CDR3 has 14 amino acids. Germline CDR1 reads LGHNA; CDR2 reads YSLEER. V gave up 4 bases and J gave up 0 bases, with 6 bases separating them. CDR3 residues: CASSRASNTGELFF. The DNA of the CDR3 is TGCGCCAGCAGCCGAGCATCGAACACCGGGGAGCTGTTTTTT.

This sequence joins TRBV9 and TRBJ1-3; a possible D gene is TRBD1 (5 bases). The CDR3 covers 17 residues. The V gene's germline CDR1 is SGDLS and CDR2 YYNGEE. V was trimmed by 0 bases and J by 0 bases, leaving 13 bases between them. The CDR3 region is CASSVALDRVSGNTIYF. CDR3 DNA sequence: TGTGCCAGCAGCGTAGCCCTCGACAGAGTCTCTGGAAACACCATATATTTT.

The rearrangement uses TRBV2 and TRBJ1-6; no clear D gene. V lost 3 bases, J lost 0 bases, and 6 bases lay in between. Germline CDR1 reads SNHLY; CDR2 reads FYNNEI. The CDR3 extends over 15 amino acids. The CDR3 DNA is TGTGCCAGCAGTGACGGGAACTCCTATAATTCACCCCTCCACTTT. Encoded protein: CASSDGNSYNSPLHF.